These T cell receptor beta chains were read from a single sample in a study of graft-versus-host responses after intestinal transplantation. The method was immunoSEQ multiplex PCR; TCRdb's version includes in-frame clones alone and lacks a portion of them. The data hold roughly 5,000 clones, with around 71% observed a single time. This specimen was PBMCs, taken 300 to 330 days after intestinal transplant. The receptors were sampled from a human patient who received an intestinal transplant, so some T cells may come from the graft donor. CDR3s leave out the opening cysteine and the closing phenylalanine or tryptophan. The size field is filled for only some rows; it gives once, few, many or a size class.

size: few
J: TRBJ1-4
V: TRBV18
CDR3: ASSDRDKRLALF

size: NA
J: TRBJ2-7
V: TRBV30
CDR3: AWSVGTAPSYEQY

size: NA
J: TRBJ2-2
V: TRBV2
CDR3: ASSEGDFNTGELF

size: NA
J: NA
V: TRBV2
CDR3: ASISYRGYEQY

size: NA
J: TRBJ1-2
V: TRBV10-1
CDR3: ASSQTGGYGYT

size: NA
J: TRBJ2-5
V: TRBV27
CDR3: ASSLYPGSETQY

size: NA
J: TRBJ2-3
V: TRBV6-4
CDR3: ASSETSGTDTQY

size: few
J: TRBJ2-5
V: TRBV28
CDR3: ASSLNPGTGGYQETQY

size: once
J: TRBJ2-1
V: TRBV2
CDR3: ASSARGGNEQF

size: few
J: TRBJ1-1
V: TRBV30
CDR3: ASPPGPLNTEAF

size: NA
J: TRBJ1-1
V: TRBV10-1
CDR3: ASSSRPGQGAGRMNTEAF

size: NA
J: TRBJ1-1
V: TRBV19
CDR3: ASSSWTGSVTEAF

size: NA
J: TRBJ2-4
V: TRBV6-1
CDR3: ASSETHGNIQY

size: NA
J: TRBJ2-5
V: TRBV20-1
CDR3: SAGGPETQY

size: NA
J: TRBJ1-2
V: TRBV5-1
CDR3: ASSPSGQSEGYT

size: NA
J: TRBJ2-7
V: TRBV6-5
CDR3: ASSYGSRGSSYEQY

size: once
J: TRBJ2-7
V: TRBV5-1
CDR3: ASSLGFNYEQY

size: NA
J: TRBJ1-1
V: TRBV7-9
CDR3: ASSLAQGMNTEAF

size: once
J: TRBJ1-1
V: TRBV30
CDR3: AWEDRGGTEAF

size: NA
J: TRBJ1-3
V: TRBV7-9
CDR3: ASSFSGFAGNTIY

size: once
J: TRBJ2-7
V: TRBV18
CDR3: ASSPGVREQY

size: NA
J: TRBJ1-2
V: TRBV5-1
CDR3: ASSLGHSGAAGYT

size: NA
J: TRBJ2-3
V: TRBV6-4
CDR3: ASRPGQGDTDTQY

size: NA
J: TRBJ2-7
V: TRBV10-3
CDR3: AINPGQGSSYEQY

size: NA
J: TRBJ2-2
V: TRBV7-7
CDR3: ASSLGQGHTGELF

size: once
J: TRBJ2-7
V: TRBV6-4
CDR3: ASSVRLAGGNPSYEQY

size: NA
J: TRBJ1-2
V: TRBV19
CDR3: ASSTRQGGKYGYT

size: once
J: TRBJ2-7
V: TRBV6-1
CDR3: ASSRDRTYEQY

size: NA
J: TRBJ2-7
V: TRBV5-1
CDR3: ASSLVTSSNEQY

size: once
J: TRBJ2-7
V: TRBV5-6
CDR3: ASSLVMRNEQY

size: NA
J: TRBJ2-5
V: TRBV6-5
CDR3: ASSYFSPGGQETQY

size: NA
J: TRBJ1-3
V: TRBV7-9
CDR3: ASSQEAGFTGNTIY

size: few
J: TRBJ2-1
V: TRBV6-4
CDR3: ASSDSNHNEQF

size: NA
J: TRBJ1-2
V: TRBV7-2
CDR3: ASSILFYGYT

size: NA
J: TRBJ1-5
V: TRBV5-5
CDR3: ASSLLGRPRDQPQH

size: NA
J: TRBJ2-7
V: TRBV28
CDR3: ASTPVIYEQY

size: NA
J: TRBJ1-5
V: TRBV23-1
CDR3: ASSRIGTERGNQPQH

size: once
J: TRBJ2-3
V: TRBV6-4
CDR3: ASSDSGGGSTDTQY

size: NA
J: TRBJ2-3
V: TRBV10-3
CDR3: VIWTGERDTQY

size: NA
J: TRBJ1-2
V: TRBV30
CDR3: AWRTLYYGYT